This T cell receptor beta chain was sequenced during a study of control samples from healthy donors and cancer patients (dated by TCRdb to about 2020). Library preparation employed the immunoSEQ multiplex PCR assay. Held by TCRdb, this immuneACCESS table contains in-frame sequences only and omits some clones. Under half of the omission traces to an unresolved V gene where checked; the cause of the rest is unknown. This sample comprises around 150,000 clones, 75% to 90% of them detected only once. The ten most abundant clones make up over 4% of the sample. Concerning this clone itself: Its antigen is still unknown. Per-nucleotide qualities are absent, and no much larger clonotype sits a single base away.

From a lookup of the germline V gene (reference sequence), CDR1 and CDR2 are SGHNT and YYREEE. The CDR3 starts with the cysteine, ends with the phenylalanine, and has 16 residues. The only DNA kept is the CDR3, 48 bases in frame from the first base. The junction carries 14 bases between V and J, which are trimmed by 0 bases and 2 bases respectively. This TCR derives from a man aged 30-40 years in good health. Recombination linked TRBV5-4 to TRBJ1-1; the D gene is perhaps TRBD1, on 5 matching bases. Sample: blood. The CDR3 amino acid sequence is: CASSLGDPLLNTEAFF. The nucleotide sequence reads TGTGCCAGCAGCTTGGGGGACCCGCTTTTAAACACTGAAGCTTTCTTT.